Following are 21 T cell receptor beta chains from one sample sequenced in a study of early T cells in non-severe SARS-CoV-2 infection. TCRdb processed the 5' RACE reads anew with MiXCR; each CDR3 protein has one entry. The sample has some 52,000 distinct CDR3 sequences, around 8% seen once. Sequenced material: whole blood. These receptors all stem from an adult who was a healthcare worker with PCR-confirmed SARS-CoV-2 infection or an uninfected control (not recorded which).

This clonotype was counted at least ten times. The rearrangement links TRBV4-1 to TRBJ1-2; D ambiguous. V was pared by 1 base and J by 4 bases, with 16 bases between. CDR3 length: 16 amino acids. The germline CDR1 and CDR2 sequences are MGHRA and YSYEKL. For the CDR3, the DNA is TGCGCCAGCAGCCAAGTCGAGGCCCTCCCAGGCTATGGCTACACCTTC. Encoded protein: CASSQVEALPGYGYTF.

As regards this clonotype: Germline is not matched at one junction end, which may reflect a read error. This sequence joins TRBV7-7 and TRBJ2-5; 15 positions match TRBD2. The CDR3 has 19 amino acids. Germline CDR1 SSHAT, CDR2 FNYEAQ (reference sequence). CDR3 in DNA: TGTGCTAGCAGCCCGCGGACTAGCGGGGGGGCCAGGAGACAAGAGACCCAGTACTTC. Residues: CASSPRTSGGARRQETQYF.

This clonotype was counted ten times or more. This chain uses TRBV7-9 with TRBJ1-4; unclear D gene. CDR1 and CDR2 (germline): SEHNR, FQNEAQ (reference sequence). The CDR3 length is 11 residues. The V gene lost 2 bases and the J gene lost 7 bases, with 2 bases spanning the gap. Here the CDR3 reads CASSLREKLFF. CDR3 sequence (DNA): TGTGCCAGCAGCTTACGTGAAAAACTGTTTTTT.

This clonotype has at least ten counts. The gene calls are TRBV12-3 or TRBV12-4 and TRBJ2-1, with 9 bases fitting TRBD2. CDR3 size: 15 residues. J was trimmed by 5 bases and V by 0 bases; bases with no gene match: 2. CDR3: CASSLASGGHNEQFF. In DNA form, the CDR3 reads TGTGCCAGCAGTTTAGCAAGCGGGGGGCACAATGAGCAGTTCTTC.

Concerning this clonotype: This may be a read error: a much more frequent sequence differs by one nucleotide. The CDR3 coding sequence is TGTGCCAGCAGTTTAAGACTATCTGCAGATACGAAGTATTTT. This translates into CASSLRLSADTKYF. The V gene is TRBV27, the J gene TRBJ2-3; possible D gene TRBD2, 5 bases. Germline V gene data show CDR1 as MNHEY and CDR2 as SMNVEV (reference sequence). The CDR3 runs 14 residues.

The chain carries TRBV12-3 or TRBV12-4 and TRBJ2-2, with TRBD1 as a possible D gene (6 bases). V was shortened by 5 bases and J by 5 bases, with 12 bases between the two germline ends. The CDR3 is made up of 14 amino acids. CDR3: CASSADRPTGELFF. The CDR3 bases are TGTGCCAGCAGTGCCGACAGGCCAACCGGGGAGCTGTTTTTT.

Points on this clonotype: The junction and the germline gene differ at one end; a read error may be behind it. The genes are TRBV7-9 and TRBJ2-7, with D perhaps matching TRBD1 (6 bases). CDR3 size: 14 residues. Germline CDR1 and CDR2: SEHNR and FQNEAQ (reference sequence). Here the CDR3 reads CVSSARDKDYEQYF. CDR3 coding DNA: TGTGTCAGCAGCGCCCGGGACAAAGACTACGAGCAGTACTTC.

The rearrangement uses TRBV11-1 and TRBJ2-1; D possibly matches TRBD1 or TRBD2 (5 bases each). The V gene's germline CDR1 is SGHAT and CDR2 FQDESV (reference sequence). Trimming took off 5 bases at V and 7 bases at J, with 15 bases between the two ends. The CDR3 runs 14 residues. The CDR3 DNA reads as TGTGCCAGCAGCCCCGGGACCAGGGTGAATGAGCAGTTCTTC. The encoded protein is CASSPGTRVNEQFF. The variable domain in full, completed from reference TRBV11-1 and TRBJ2-1, reads EAEVAQSPRYKITEKSQAVAFWCDPISGHATLYWYRQILGQGPELLVQFQDESVVDDSQLPKDRFSAERLKGVDSTLKIQPAELGDSAMYLCASSPGTRVNEQFFGPGTRLTVL.

This sequence joins TRBV5-1 and TRBJ2-3; D is unresolved. The CDR3 has 12 amino acids. Trimming stripped 0 bases from V and 6 bases from J, with 5 bases between. Looked up from germline, CDR1 is SGHRS and CDR2 is YFSETQ. DNA for the CDR3: TGCGCCAGCAGCTTGGTCAAGGATACGCAGTATTTT. It specifies CASSLVKDTQYF.

This clonotype was picked up a small number of times. The chain has TRBV20-1 and TRBJ1-3; D not certain. The CDR3 loop spans 15 amino acids. CDR1 DFQATT and CDR2 SNEGSKA come from the germline V gene (reference sequence). The V gene lost 2 bases and the J gene lost 2 bases, with 13 bases spanning the gap. This chain's CDR3 is CSARPFGVAGNTIYF. CDR3 nucleotides: TGCAGTGCTAGACCCTTCGGGGTCGCTGGAAACACCATATATTTT.

This clonotype was seen a few times. The chain recombines TRBV5-4 with TRBJ2-3; TRBD2 matches 14 bases. Germline V gene lookup returns CDR1 SGHNT and CDR2 YYREEE (reference sequence). The trim removed 4 bases at V and 4 bases at J, leaving 8 bases unmatched. This CDR3 is 17 amino acids long. The CDR3 is CASSPRLAGGQPDTQYF. The CDR3 DNA follows: TGTGCCAGCAGCCCGAGACTAGCGGGGGGGCAACCAGATACGCAGTATTTT. Drawing the rest from reference TRBV5-4 and TRBJ2-3, the complete variable domain is ETGVTQSPTHLIKTRGQQVTLRCSSQSGHNTVSWYQQALGQGPQFIFQYYREEENGRGNFPPRFSGLQFPNYSSELNVNALELDDSALYLCASSPRLAGGQPDTQYFGPGTRLTVL.

This clonotype was counted at least ten times. The chain recombines TRBV18 with TRBJ1-3; no firm D call. The CDR3 loop spans 16 amino acids. Trimming pared 2 bases from V and 4 bases from J, leaving 15 bases between. CDR1 is KGHSH, CDR2 LQKENI, per germline. The CDR3 DNA follows: TGTGCCAGCTCACCAAACCCGAACACTCGCGGAAACACCATATATTTT. It codes for CASSPNPNTRGNTIYF.

The table lists this clonotype with many counts. The V gene is TRBV6-1, the J gene TRBJ2-1, with D perhaps matching TRBD2 (6 bases). V shed 1 base and J shed 9 bases, with 10 bases lying between them. The CDR3 totals 13 residues. Germline CDR1 reads MNHNS; CDR2 reads SASEGT. The DNA for the CDR3 is TGTGCCAGCAGTGAAGTAAGGGGAGGTGAGCAGTTCTTC. This encodes CASSEVRGGEQFF.

This clonotype was detected many times. V gene TRBV12-3 or TRBV12-4 combines with J gene TRBJ2-3; D is ambiguous. V lost 1 base and J lost 0, with 5 bases in between. The CDR3 extends over 14 amino acids. CDR3: CASSLEVSTDTQYF. In nucleotides, the CDR3 is TGTGCCAGCAGTTTAGAGGTCAGCACAGATACGCAGTATTTT.

This clonotype occurred many times. The chain couples TRBV6-2 or TRBV6-3 to TRBJ2-1; 11 positions match TRBD2. The V gene's germline CDR1 is MNHEY and CDR2 SVGEGT. With 6 bases clipped from V and 2 bases from J, the junction kept 0 bases outside the gene matches. The CDR3 runs 14 residues. The CDR3 region is CASRTSGAYNEQFF. The CDR3 nucleotides are TGTGCCAGCAGGACTAGCGGGGCCTACAATGAGCAGTTCTTC.

This chain joins TRBV11-2 and TRBJ1-1; D gene uncertain. From germline, CDR1 is SGHAT and CDR2 FQNNGV. Trimming pared 0 bases from V and 5 bases from J, leaving 13 bases between. The CDR3 length is 15 residues. In nucleotides, the CDR3 is TGTGCCAGCAGCTTAGATCAGAGAGGATCGACTGAAGCTTTCTTT. Its protein product is CASSLDQRGSTEAFF.

The J gene is TRBJ1-4, the V gene TRBV5-1, with unresolved D. Germline values: CDR1 SGHRS, CDR2 YFSETQ. There are 17 residues in the CDR3. V was trimmed by 4 bases and J by 9 bases, leaving 25 bases between them. The CDR3 loop is CASSDGGAGREHKKLFF. CDR3 coding DNA: TGCGCCAGCAGCGATGGTGGTGCGGGGAGGGAGCATAAAAAACTGTTTTTT.

The table lists this clonotype with many counts. V is TRBV5-1 and J is TRBJ2-4; 11 nucleotides agree with TRBD2. CDR3 size: 18 residues. Germline assignment: CDR1 SGHRS and CDR2 YFSETQ. The trim removed 1 base at V and 1 base at J, leaving 7 bases unmatched. CDR3 nucleotide sequence: TGCGCCAGCAGCTTGCCTCAGACTAGCGGGGCGGCCAAAAACATTCAGTACTTC. It encodes CASSLPQTSGAAKNIQYF.

This clonotype was counted only a few times. J is TRBJ1-5 and V is TRBV3-1; D is undetermined. Per the germline V gene, CDR1 is LGHDT and CDR2 is YNNKEL (reference sequence). The CDR3 totals 14 residues. The V and J ends lost 0 bases and 0 bases respectively, with 3 bases between them. CDR3: CASSQEDSNQPQHF. The CDR3 region has the DNA TGTGCCAGCAGCCAAGAGGATAGCAATCAGCCCCAGCATTTT.

The table lists this clonotype with many counts. The chain uses TRBV29-1 and TRBJ2-2, with D hard to call. The CDR3 spans 12 residues. Germline assignment: CDR1 SQVTM and CDR2 ANQGSEA. Trimming left V 3 bases short and J 1 base short, with 3 bases between. This CDR3 is CSVDLNTGELFF. The CDR3 nucleotides are TGCAGCGTTGACTTGAACACCGGGGAGCTGTTTTTT.

Of note for this clonotype: This sequence may be a read error, since a much larger clone differs from it by one base. The conserved closing phenylalanine or tryptophan is absent in this CDR3, likely reflecting a read error. J is TRBJ2-7 and V is TRBV2, with D maybe TRBD1 (5 bases). Between the trimmed V and J ends, which lost 2 bases and 4 bases, there was a span of 6 bases. The CDR3 covers 12 residues. The V gene's germline CDR1 is SNHLY and CDR2 FYNNEI. Written as DNA, the CDR3 is TGTGCCAGCAGTGAAACAGGATACGAGCAGTACTCC. It specifies CASSETGYEQYS.